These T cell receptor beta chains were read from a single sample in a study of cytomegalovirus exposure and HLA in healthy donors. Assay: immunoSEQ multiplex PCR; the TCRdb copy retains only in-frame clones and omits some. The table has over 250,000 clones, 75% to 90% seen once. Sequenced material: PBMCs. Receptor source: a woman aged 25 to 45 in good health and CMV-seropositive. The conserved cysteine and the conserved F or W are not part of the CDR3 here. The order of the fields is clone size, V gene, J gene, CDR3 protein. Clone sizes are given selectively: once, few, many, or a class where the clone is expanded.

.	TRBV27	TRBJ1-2	ASRSRQGSWGYT
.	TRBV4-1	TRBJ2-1	ASSQDMGLRSYNEQF
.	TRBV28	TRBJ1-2	ASSLAGPPAFSPGGYT
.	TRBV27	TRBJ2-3	ASSSRDRAVSSTDTQY
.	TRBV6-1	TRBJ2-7	ASSGGLSYEQY
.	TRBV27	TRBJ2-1	ASRGGRTYNEQF
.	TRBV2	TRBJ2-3	ASSAFAGSTDTQY
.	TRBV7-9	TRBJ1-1	ASSLEHRMNTEAF
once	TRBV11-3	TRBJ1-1	ASSAAGGDTEAF
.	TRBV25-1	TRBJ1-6	ASRNSGTRGSPLH
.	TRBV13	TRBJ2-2	ASSRMNTGELF
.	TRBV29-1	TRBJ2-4	SVVTQDRGKNIQY
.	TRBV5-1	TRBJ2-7	ASSFRGQQY
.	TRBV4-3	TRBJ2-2	ASSQLGRGLGNTGELF
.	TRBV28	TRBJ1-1	ASTRTGAGIGAF
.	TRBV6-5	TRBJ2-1	ASFRGNEQF
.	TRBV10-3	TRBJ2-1	AISDTGNEQF
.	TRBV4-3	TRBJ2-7	ASSQDASLYEQY
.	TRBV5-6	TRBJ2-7	ASSLGVREQY
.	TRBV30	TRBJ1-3	AWSVKTGVGNTIY
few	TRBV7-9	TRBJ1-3	ASSRTGARNTIY
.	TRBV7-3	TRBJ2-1	ASSPRTRSGGAFEIYEQF
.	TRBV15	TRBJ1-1	ATSGHREPNTEAF
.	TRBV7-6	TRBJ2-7	ASSSWTGKGPYEQY
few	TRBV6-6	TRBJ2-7	ASIRTGGSYEQY
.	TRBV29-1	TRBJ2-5	SGGMETQY
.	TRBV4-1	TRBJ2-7	ASRDTASGGGPYEQY
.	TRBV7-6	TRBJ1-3	ASSPQQGGDGNTIY
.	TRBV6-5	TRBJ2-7	ASSFAGTGRYEQY
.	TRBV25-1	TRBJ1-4	ASSGQAEKLF
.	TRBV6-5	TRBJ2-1	ASSFVLSEEQF
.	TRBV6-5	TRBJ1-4	ASSSRPDEKLF
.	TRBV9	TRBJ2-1	ASSVATSGNEQF
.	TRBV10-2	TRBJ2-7	ASSDYEQY
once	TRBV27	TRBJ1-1	ASSFGRREAF
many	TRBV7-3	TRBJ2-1	ASSLDRGDEQF
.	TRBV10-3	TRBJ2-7	AISEYPGTGEQY
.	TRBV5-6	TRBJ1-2	ASSLTRTGGGGYGYT
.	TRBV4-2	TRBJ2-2	ASSQESSGGNTGELF
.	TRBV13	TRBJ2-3	ASSLRAPTDTQY
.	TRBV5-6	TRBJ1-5	ASSYGANSNQPQH
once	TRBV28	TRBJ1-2	ASRRPGRTYGYT
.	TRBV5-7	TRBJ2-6	ASSPWDFPSGANVLT
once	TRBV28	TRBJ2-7	ASSGSSGSWGVGTYEQY
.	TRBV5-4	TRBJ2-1	ASSLALAGSQNEQF
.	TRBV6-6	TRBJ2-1	ASTLGGNEQF
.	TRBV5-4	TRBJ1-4	ASSSDQGGEKLF
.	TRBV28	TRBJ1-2	ASSLPPRMDGYT